This T cell receptor (beta chain) originates from a study of blood T cell repertoires in COVID-19. Study-level information: Whether acute or convalescent, the COVID-19 samples came from the United States, Italy and Spain. In each case, the material was cDNA or gDNA derived from T cells, B-cell-depleted T cells, or PBMCs.

In the authors' workflow: Reference gene primers were amplified, and this amplification served to estimate nucleated cell counts. Only in-frame clones appear in the TCRdb table, and some are missing; sequencing was by immunoSEQ multiplex PCR. V, J and clone size derive from that table, while D and trimming were established from the DNA sequence. The repertoire consists of fewer than 200,000 clones, with about 80% occurring once and the leading ten covering roughly a tenth. The sample comprised peripheral blood. The source of this sequence is a man between 65 and 85 years old with active or convalescent COVID-19.

This CDR3 is CATSTRGQGAGHQPQHF. The CDR3 DNA reads as TGTGCCACCAGTACCCGGGGACAGGGGGCAGGCCATCAGCCCCAGCATTTT. V is TRBV24-1 and J is TRBJ1-5; 12 bases match TRBD1. This CDR3 region has 17 residues. Germline values: CDR1 KGHDR, CDR2 SFDVKD. After removal of 6 bases from V and 5 bases from J, the junction contained 10 bases not matched to a gene.